This T cell receptor (beta chain) was observed in a study of response to subunit inactivated influenza vaccine. Overall study results and limits: The authors suggested that few new T cells are recruited per seasonal influenza vaccination.

The CDR3 consists of 17 residues. With 4 bases clipped from V and 1 base from J, the junction kept 10 bases outside the gene matches. Germline CDR1 is SGHRS and CDR2 is YFSETQ. From the RT-PCR reads, TCRdb called clonotypes with MiXCR, one entry per CDR3 protein. The data show 650,000 to 850,000 distinct CDR3 sequences, with roughly 14% seen just once and 6% to 7% held by the top ten. This clonotype was seen a handful of times. Its antigen is as yet unknown. The genes are TRBV5-1 and TRBJ2-1; TRBD2 agrees at 8 bases. The sample consisted of PBMCs from blood, taken around 14 days before vaccination. The sequence derives from a man aged 50-59 years who received an inactivated influenza vaccine. The DNA for the CDR3 is TGCGCCAGCAGCCCGACTCCGGGACTAGAATCCTACAATGAGCAGTTCTTC. Amino acids: CASSPTPGLESYNEQFF.